The next 24 T cell receptor beta chains were all read from a single sample in a study of T cell responses to AZD1222 COVID-19 vaccine. Some clones are missing from TCRdb's copy, which holds only in-frame ones; the method was immunoSEQ multiplex PCR. The data contain about 130,000 clones, over 70% of them singletons. The sample consisted of peripheral blood, taken on day 0 of AZD1222 vaccination. These receptor sequences come from an adult in good health.

The V gene is TRBV19, the J gene TRBJ1-4; D not certain. The CDR3 length is 15 residues. Trimming removed 7 bases from V and 5 bases from J, with 17 bases in between. In germline, CDR1 is LNHDA, CDR2 SQIVND (reference sequence). The DNA for the CDR3 is TGTGCCAGTACCACAGCGTCAGGTCTGAATGAAAAACTGTTTTTT. It is translated as CASTTASGLNEKLFF.

This clone was observed a handful of times. The chain employs TRBV7-6 and TRBJ2-3, with TRBD2 matching 9 bases. The CDR3 sequence is 16 residues long. Germline lookup yields CDR1 SGHVS and CDR2 FNYEAQ. V dropped 5 bases and J dropped 1; count of bases not matched to a gene: 7. CDR3 sequence: CASSALAGYGTDTQYF. For the CDR3, the DNA is TGTGCCAGCAGCGCCCTAGCGGGGTACGGCACAGATACGCAGTATTTT. The full variable domain, with the rest looked up from reference TRBV7-6 and TRBJ2-3, is GAGVSQSPRYKVTKRGQDVALRCDPISGHVSLYWYRQALGQGPEFLTYFNYEAQQDKSGLPNDRFSAERPEGSISTLTIQRTEQRDSAMYRCASSALAGYGTDTQYFGPGTRLTVL.

The rearrangement links TRBV3-1 (or the pseudogene TRBV3-2) to TRBJ1-6; TRBD1 is a possible D gene (5 bases). Germline CDR1 is LGHDT and CDR2 is YNNKEL (reference sequence). Trimming took 4 bases from V and 15 from J, leaving 13 bases between them. CDR3 length equals 12 residues. In nucleotides, the CDR3 is TGTGCCAGCAGCCGAGATTCAGGGAGCCTCCACTTT. It specifies CASSRDSGSLHF.

The chain joins TRBV10-3 to TRBJ2-7, with 8 bases matching TRBD2. Germline values: CDR1 ENHRY, CDR2 SYGVKD. The CDR3 loop spans 14 amino acids. Trimming removed 6 bases from V and 0 bases from J; junction bases left unmatched: 4. The CDR3 DNA is TGTGCCATCAGCAGCGGGGGATTCTCCTACGAGCAGTACTTC. Translating it yields CAISSGGFSYEQYF.

The genes are TRBV7-3 and TRBJ2-5, with 8 nucleotides matching TRBD2. The CDR3 contains 15 residues. The trim removed 3 bases at V and 0 bases at J, leaving 3 bases unmatched. From germline, CDR1 is SGHTA and CDR2 FQGTGA. The chain's CDR3 is CASSFSGANQETQYF. CDR3 bases: TGTGCCAGCAGCTTTAGCGGGGCGAACCAAGAGACCCAGTACTTC. Filled out from reference TRBV7-3 and TRBJ2-5, the complete variable domain reads GAGVSQTPSNKVTEKGKYVELRCDPISGHTALYWYRQSLGQGPEFLIYFQGTGAADDSGLPNDRFFAVRPEGSVSTLKIQRTERGDSAVYLCASSFSGANQETQYFGPGTRLLVL.

This chain connects TRBV21-1 to TRBJ1-6. TRBV21-1 is noted as a pseudogene. The CDR3 contains 15 residues. CDR3 region: CASSKEDGDNSPLHF. Written as DNA, the CDR3 is TGTGCCAGCAGCAAAGAGGACGGAGACAATTCACCCCTCCACTTT.

The genes are TRBV5-1 and TRBJ1-2, with D perhaps TRBD1 (5 bases). CDR3 length equals 15 residues. The V end lost 1 base, the J end lost 3 bases, and 13 bases lay between the germline ends. The germline gives CDR1 SGHRS, CDR2 YFSETQ. The chain's CDR3 is CASSLTRGPDYGYTF. The CDR3 DNA reads TGCGCCAGCAGCTTGACAAGGGGACCTGACTATGGCTACACCTTC.

This rearrangement joins TRBV3-1 (or the pseudogene TRBV3-2) to TRBJ1-2, with 7 nucleotides matching TRBD1. This CDR3 has 13 amino acids. With 2 bases clipped from V and 11 bases from J, the junction kept 8 bases outside the gene matches. Germline lookup yields CDR1 LGHDT and CDR2 YNNKEL (reference sequence). In nucleotides, the CDR3 is TGTGCCAGCAGCCAAAGCATACAGGGGTTTTACACCTTC. Its protein is CASSQSIQGFYTF.

The chain couples TRBV14 to TRBJ1-2, with a weak D call TRBD1 (5 bases). Trimming left V 3 bases short and J 4 bases short, with 9 bases between. The CDR3 covers 13 residues. Per the germline V gene, CDR1 is SGHDN and CDR2 is FVKESK. DNA of the CDR3: TGTGCCAGCAGCCAGGGGGGATTCTATGGCTACACCTTC. Its protein is CASSQGGFYGYTF.

This rearrangement joins TRBV6-9 to TRBJ1-6; no definite D call. Germline loops: CDR1 MNHGY, CDR2 SVAAGI. There are 15 residues in the CDR3. Trimming pared 4 bases from V and 3 bases from J, leaving 10 bases between. The CDR3 is CASSLGPRYNSPLHF. CDR3 DNA: TGTGCCAGCAGTTTAGGGCCCCGCTATAATTCACCCCTCCACTTT.

This clone has a handful of counts. The rearrangement links TRBV5-1 to TRBJ1-2; possible D gene TRBD1, 6 bases. V was clipped by 0 bases and J by 2 bases, with 11 bases between them. The CDR3 length is 15 residues. CDR1 SGHRS and CDR2 YFSETQ come from the germline V gene. This CDR3 is CASSLETGRNYGYTF. The CDR3 DNA sequence: TGCGCCAGCAGCTTGGAAACAGGGCGGAACTATGGCTACACCTTC.

V usage is TRBV20-1 and J usage is TRBJ1-1; D call uncertain. V was cut by 0 bases and J by 7 bases, with 6 bases left in between. Per germline, CDR1 DFQATT and CDR2 SNEGSKA (reference sequence). The CDR3 is 11 residues long. CDR3 in DNA: TGCAGTGCTAGAGATCGAAGTGAAGCTTTCTTT. Translated: CSARDRSEAFF.

The V and J genes are TRBV25-1 and TRBJ2-1; tentatively, D is TRBD2 (6 bases). CDR3 size: 15 residues. Per the germline V gene, CDR1 is MGHDK and CDR2 is SYGVNS. V lost 4 bases and J 3 bases, leaving 13 bases between the germline ends. The CDR3 coding sequence is TGTGCCAGCAGTGGCCGGGACTCCGGCTACAATGAGCAGTTCTTC. Protein sequence: CASSGRDSGYNEQFF. Based on the CDR3 plus reference TRBV25-1 and TRBJ2-1, the full variable domain is EADIYQTPRYLVIGTGKKITLECSQTMGHDKMYWYQQDPGMELHLIHYSYGVNSTEKGDLSSESTVSRIRTEHFPLTLESARPSHTSQYLCASSGRDSGYNEQFFGPGTRLTVL.

Here the CDR3 DNA reads TGTGCCAGCAGCTTAGATGACAGGGGCCTCCTTCCCCTCCAAGAGACCCAGTACTTC. It encodes CASSLDDRGLLPLQETQYF. The chain carries TRBV7-9 and TRBJ2-5; 8 nucleotides agree with TRBD1. V lost 1 base to trimming and J lost 1 base; unmatched junction nucleotides: 14. The CDR3 consists of 19 residues. The V gene's germline CDR1 is SEHNR and CDR2 FQNEAQ (reference sequence).

J is TRBJ2-6 and V is TRBV19; D may be TRBD1 or TRBD2 (5 bases each). V lost 10 bases to trimming and J lost 2 bases, with 18 bases between them. The CDR3 has 16 residues. CDR1 and CDR2 from the germline V gene are LNHDA and SQIVND (reference sequence). The CDR3 sequence: CATVPGALTGANVLTF. CDR3 nucleotide sequence: TGTGCCACCGTTCCCGGGGCCTTAACTGGGGCCAACGTCCTGACTTTC.

The CDR3 is CAWSHLSYGYTF. CDR3 in DNA: TGTGCCTGGAGCCATCTAAGCTATGGCTACACCTTC. This chain uses TRBV30 with TRBJ1-2; D is ambiguous. The CDR3 contains 12 residues. Trimming pared 3 bases from V and 4 bases from J, leaving 9 bases between. Germline loops: CDR1 GTSNPN, CDR2 SVGIG (reference sequence).

This clone has just one count. V gene TRBV7-9 combines with J gene TRBJ1-2, with TRBD1 matching over 11 bases. The CDR3 extends over 14 amino acids. Unmatched junction bases numbered 6, after V lost 5 bases and J lost 7 bases. Germline CDR1 is SEHNR and CDR2 is FQNEAQ (reference sequence). CDR3 protein: CASSVGQGAFGYTF. For the CDR3, the DNA is TGTGCCAGCAGCGTAGGACAGGGGGCGTTTGGCTACACCTTC. Using reference TRBV7-9 and TRBJ1-2 for the parts outside the CDR3, the full variable domain is DTGVSQNPRHKITKRGQNVTFRCDPISEHNRLYWYRQTLGQGPEFLTYFQNEAQLEKSRLLSDRFSAERPKGSFSTLEIQRTEQGDSAMYLCASSVGQGAFGYTFGSGTRLTVV.

The CDR3 region has the DNA TGTGCCAGCACCCGGACAGGGATGGGCACAGATACGCAGTATTTT. As protein: CASTRTGMGTDTQYF. This rearrangement joins TRBV28 to TRBJ2-3; 8 bases agree with TRBD1. CDR3 length equals 15 residues. Germline V CDR1 and CDR2: MDHEN, SYDVKM. V gave up 7 bases and J gave up 1 base; unmatched junction bases: 7.

Only a few counts were recorded for this clone. The chain has TRBV4-3 and TRBJ2-1; 7 positions agree with TRBD2. The CDR3 extends over 14 amino acids. Per the germline V gene, CDR1 is LGHNA and CDR2 is YSLEER. The V segment lost 4 bases and the J segment 9 bases; nucleotides outside the gene matches: 9. CDR3 DNA: TGCGCCAGCAGCCCCCATGGGCGCGGGGGTGAGCAGTTCTTC. Translation: CASSPHGRGGEQFF.

This clone was detected once. CDR3 in amino acids: CAGKASVGYTF. CDR3 coding DNA: TGTGCCGGGAAGGCGTCAGTGGGCTACACCTTC. The V and J genes are TRBV30 and TRBJ1-2; D not resolved. The CDR3 has 11 amino acids. Looked up from germline, CDR1 is GTSNPN and CDR2 is SVGIG (reference sequence). The V end lost 8 bases, the J end lost 8 bases, and 15 bases lay between the germline ends.

J is TRBJ2-7 and V is TRBV20-1; TRBD2 matches 10 bases. This CDR3 region has 15 residues. Germline CDR1 is DFQATT and CDR2 is SNEGSKA (reference sequence). V lost 3 bases, J lost 5 bases, and 10 bases stayed unmatched. This chain's CDR3 is CSASLPSGRGHEQYF. DNA of the CDR3: TGCAGTGCTAGTCTCCCTAGCGGGAGAGGCCACGAGCAGTACTTC.

This chain connects TRBV5-1 to TRBJ2-5; 11 bases are a match to TRBD1. The CDR3 loop spans 16 amino acids. V trimming: 2 bases; J trimming: 1 base; junction bases outside the gene matches: 4. The V gene's germline CDR1 is SGHRS and CDR2 YFSETQ. In DNA form, the CDR3 reads TGCGCCAGCAGCTTAGCCGGGACAGGGGGCCAAGAGACCCAGTACTTC. Translation: CASSLAGTGGQETQYF.

The chain joins TRBV5-4 to TRBJ1-1, with D perhaps TRBD1 (5 bases). The length of the CDR3 is 15 residues. Germline-derived CDR1 and CDR2 are SGHNT and YYREEE (reference sequence). V was cut by 4 bases and J by 4 bases, with 17 bases left in between. CDR3 region: CASSPGGGTGTEAFF. As DNA, the CDR3 is TGTGCCAGCAGCCCCGGTGGGGGGACGGGCACTGAAGCTTTCTTT.

Comment on this clone: This sample also contains other DNA sequences that code for the same CDR3. The gene calls are TRBV5-1 and TRBJ2-1; no definite D call. The CDR3 is 13 residues long. Germline-derived CDR1 and CDR2 are SGHRS and YFSETQ. Trimming removed 0 bases at V and 7 bases at J, with 8 bases between. CDR3 in amino acids: CASSLGGPNEQFF. In DNA form, the CDR3 reads TGCGCCAGCAGCTTGGGGGGTCCTAATGAGCAGTTCTTC. Full variable domain (missing parts from reference TRBV5-1 and TRBJ2-1): KAGVTQTPRYLIKTRGQQVTLSCSPISGHRSVSWYQQTPGQGLQFLFEYFSETQRNKGNFPGRFSGRQFSNSRSEMNVSTLELGDSALYLCASSLGGPNEQFFGPGTRLTVL.